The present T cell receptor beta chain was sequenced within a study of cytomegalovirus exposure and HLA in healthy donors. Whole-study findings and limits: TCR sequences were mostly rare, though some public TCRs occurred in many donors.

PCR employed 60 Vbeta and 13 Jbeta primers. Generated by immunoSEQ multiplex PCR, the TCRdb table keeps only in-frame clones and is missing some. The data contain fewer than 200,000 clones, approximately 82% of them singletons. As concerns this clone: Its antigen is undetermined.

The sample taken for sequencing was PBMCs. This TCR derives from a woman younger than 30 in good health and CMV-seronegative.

The CDR3 spells CASSRLAGTDTQYF. The DNA of the CDR3 is TGTGCCAGCAGTAGACTAGCGGGCACAGATACGCAGTATTTT. The chain uses TRBV27 and TRBJ2-3; 9 nucleotides align to TRBD2. Germline trimming cut 5 bases from V and 1 base from J; bases unmatched to any gene: 1. In germline, CDR1 is MNHEY, CDR2 SMNVEV (reference sequence). The CDR3 spans 14 residues.